This T cell receptor (beta chain) was recovered during a study of T cells in localized non-small cell lung cancer. Trimming at V came to 5 bases and at J to 4 bases, leaving 9 bases not matched to a gene. The CDR3 is 17 residues long. In germline, CDR1 is MNHGY, CDR2 SAAAGT. Assay used: immunoSEQ multiplex PCR; TCRdb lists only in-frame clones, some missing. The table includes 2,000 to 2,500 clones, 15% to 20% detected once. This clone was counted between two and nine times. The chain links TRBV6-8 to TRBJ2-1, with 12 positions matching TRBD1. The TCR sequence derives from a male donor older than 55 with stage I non-small cell lung cancer. Material: normal lung tissue next to the tumor, obtained before any cancer treatment. CDR3 sequence: CASSITGTGGPYNEQFF. The DNA for the CDR3 is TGTGCCAGCAGTATTACCGGGACAGGGGGCCCTTACAATGAGCAGTTCTTC.